This T cell receptor beta chain was identified during a study of T cell repertoires in cytomegalovirus infection. The wider study: It can be stated that public TCR beta signatures indicated CMV infection as well as a matching HLA type. Study results and limitations: Summed frequency of shared TCR beta families picked out CMV carriers who also had the relevant HLA. In two of eight donors, the top clonotype was HLA-C-restricted CMV-specific.

Trimming took 5 bases from V and 3 from J, leaving 18 bases between them. CDR3 length equals 16 residues. Per the germline V gene, CDR1 is KGHDR and CDR2 is SFDVKD. This clonotype was observed a few times. What it binds is not known. TCRdb redid the calling of the reads with MiXCR, one entry per CDR3 protein. In the table there are approximately 100,000 distinct CDR3 sequences, about a quarter of which are singletons. The source of this sequence is a human donor in good health (CMV status not recorded). Some clones in this sample may be carry-over from other donors' samples. The chain joins TRBV24-1 to TRBJ1-2; tentatively, D is TRBD1 (6 bases). The material sequenced was CD8+ T cells from PBMCs. CDR3 amino acids: CATSGLTGNGDYGYTF. CDR3 bases: TGTGCCACCAGTGGCCTGACAGGAAATGGAGACTATGGCTACACCTTC.